This T cell receptor beta chain is drawn from a study of human T cells and chemical hapten exposure. Germline trimming cut 5 bases from V and 1 base from J; bases unmatched to any gene: 2. Germline values: CDR1 SGHTA, CDR2 FQGNSA. The CDR3 is 14 residues long. This clonotype was observed a few times. Time point denoted: pre-sensitization, week 0. Described treatment: therapeutic diphenylcyclopropenone sensitization with weekly scalp DPC. From the RACE reads, TCRdb called clonotypes with MiXCR, one entry per CDR3 protein. This sample has more than 300,000 distinct CDR3 sequences, with approximately 5.8% found just once.

This chain uses TRBV7-2 with TRBJ2-4; TRBD1 matches at 7 bases. The sequence came from a woman younger than 30 with alopecia areata. Some clones in this sample may be carry-over from other donors' samples. This material consisted of whole blood, taken in connection with sensitization to the hapten diphenylcyclopropenone (DPC). The DNA of the CDR3 is TGTGCCAGCAGCCCGGACAGGGCCAAAAACATTCAGTACTTC. Translating gives CASSPDRAKNIQYF.